This record looks at one T cell receptor (beta chain) sequence and its context. Its antigen is currently unknown. The protocol was immunoSEQ multiplex PCR, while the TCRdb copy is restricted to in-frame clones and leaves out a portion. The profile shows 75,000 to 90,000 clones, about 83% of them singletons. J was trimmed by 5 bases and V by 3 bases; bases with no gene match: 5. CDR1 is SGHAT and CDR2 is FQNNGV in the germline V gene. There are 14 residues in the CDR3. The record originates from a study of lymphopenia after photon versus proton radiotherapy. Broader study findings: Photon-treated patients lost naive T cells and TCR diversity; proton-treated stayed stable. Oligoclonal CD8+ Temra expansion after nadir drove photon patients' diversity drop. In patients who died, overall survival fell as post-nadir TCR diversity dropped more. Authors raise, but do not show, better survival with proton therapy.

This clonotype was sampled from a man in his 60s with pancreatic cancer. Sequenced material: peripheral blood, taken from a patient treated with proton-based radiotherapy. The V gene is TRBV11-2, the J gene TRBJ1-1; 8 positions match TRBD1. CDR3 in amino acids: CASSFRTGRTEAFF. The CDR3 DNA reads TGTGCCAGCAGCTTCAGGACAGGGCGGACTGAAGCTTTCTTT.